This T cell receptor (beta chain) stems from a study of human T cells and chemical hapten exposure. During construction of the library, unique molecular identifiers were attached to individual cDNA molecules for quantitative, reproducible TCR counting. TCRdb recomputed calls from the RACE reads with MiXCR, one row per CDR3 protein. The sample lists 140,000 or so distinct CDR3 sequences; approximately 12% were seen once. Findings and limits, study-wide: The study found that DPC sensitization did not change TCRs above 1 in 1000 frequency.

Time point of the sample: patch test 2, 6 weeks after DPC sensitization. Treatment: therapeutic diphenylcyclopropenone sensitization with weekly scalp DPC. Germline V lookup: CDR1 LNHNV, CDR2 YYDKDF (reference sequence). The length of the CDR3 is 16 residues. Germline trimming cut 0 bases from V and 3 bases from J; bases unmatched to any gene: 3. This clonotype was seen a few times. Its target is unknown. The chain couples TRBV15 to TRBJ1-4; 8 bases are a match to TRBD1. This receptor was obtained from a woman aged 50 to 65 with alopecia areata. Some clones in this sample may be carry-over from other donors' samples. The starting material was whole blood, obtained in connection with sensitization to the hapten diphenylcyclopropenone (DPC). The CDR3 sequence is CATSREGTGANEKLFF. In nucleotides, the CDR3 is TGTGCCACCAGCAGAGAGGGGACAGGCGCTAATGAAAAACTGTTTTTT.